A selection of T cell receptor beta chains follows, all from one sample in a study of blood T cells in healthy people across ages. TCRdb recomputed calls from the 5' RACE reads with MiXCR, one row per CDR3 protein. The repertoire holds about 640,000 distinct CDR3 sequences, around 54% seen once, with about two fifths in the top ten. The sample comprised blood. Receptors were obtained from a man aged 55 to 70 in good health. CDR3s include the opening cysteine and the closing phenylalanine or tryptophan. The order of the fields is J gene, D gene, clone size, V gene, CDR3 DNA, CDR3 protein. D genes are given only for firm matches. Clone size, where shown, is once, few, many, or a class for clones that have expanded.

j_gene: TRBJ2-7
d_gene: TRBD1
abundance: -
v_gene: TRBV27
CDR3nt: TGTGCCAGCAGTTTAAGCTTGGCAGGGGGCACCTACGAGCAGTACTTC
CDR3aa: CASSLSLAGGTYEQYF

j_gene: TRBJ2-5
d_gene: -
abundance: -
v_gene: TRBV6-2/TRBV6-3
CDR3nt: TGTGCCAGCAGCTACAGTGAGGGGGTCGAGTACTTC
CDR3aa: CASSYSEGVEYF

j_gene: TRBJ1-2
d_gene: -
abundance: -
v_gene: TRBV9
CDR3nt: TGTGCCAGCAGCTCGGCAGGGGATTTCGGCTACACCTTC
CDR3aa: CASSSAGDFGYTF

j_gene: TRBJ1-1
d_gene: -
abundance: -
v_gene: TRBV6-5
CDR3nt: TGTGCCAGCAGCCCCAGGAACAGGGCTACTGAAGCTTTCTTT
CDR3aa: CASSPRNRATEAFF

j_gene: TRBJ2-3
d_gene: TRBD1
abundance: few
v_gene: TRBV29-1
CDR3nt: TGCAGCGTTGGACCCACAGGGGGCACAGATACGCAGTATTTT
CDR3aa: CSVGPTGGTDTQYF

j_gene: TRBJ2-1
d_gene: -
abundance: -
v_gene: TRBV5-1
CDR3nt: TGCGCCAGCAGCTTTATAACGGAGGGGCGGCAGTTCTTC
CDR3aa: CASSFITEGRQFF

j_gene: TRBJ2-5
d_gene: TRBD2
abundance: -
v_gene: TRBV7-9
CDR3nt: TGTGCCAGCAGCTTGGGGCGGGGGGCCAGGGAGACCCAGTACTTC
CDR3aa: CASSLGRGARETQYF

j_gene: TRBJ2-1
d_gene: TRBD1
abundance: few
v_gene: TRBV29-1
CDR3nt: TGCAGCTTTAGACAGGGGACCTACAATGAGCAGTTCTTC
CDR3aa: CSFRQGTYNEQFF

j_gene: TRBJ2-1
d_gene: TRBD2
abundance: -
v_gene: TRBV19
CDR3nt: TGTGCCAGTAGTAGCACTAGCGGGGGGGCCCATGAGCAGTTCTTC
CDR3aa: CASSSTSGGAHEQFF

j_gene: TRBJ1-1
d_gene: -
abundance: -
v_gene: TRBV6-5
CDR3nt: TGTGCCAGCAGTTACCGTACAGGGTCTTCTGAAGCTTTCTTT
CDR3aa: CASSYRTGSSEAFF

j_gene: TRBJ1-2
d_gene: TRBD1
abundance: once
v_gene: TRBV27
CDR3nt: TGTGCCAGCAGTTACGGCCCCGGGGACAGGAACTACTATGGCTACACCTTC
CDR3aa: CASSYGPGDRNYYGYTF

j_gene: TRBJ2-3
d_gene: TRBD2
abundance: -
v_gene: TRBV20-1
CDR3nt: TGCAGTGCACGGACTAGCAGCAGCACAGATACGCAGTATTTT
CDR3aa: CSARTSSSTDTQYF

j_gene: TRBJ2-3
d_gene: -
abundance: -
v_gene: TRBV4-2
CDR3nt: TGTGCCAGCAGCCTCCTGTCGCCCAGCACAGATACGCAGTATTTT
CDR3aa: CASSLLSPSTDTQYF

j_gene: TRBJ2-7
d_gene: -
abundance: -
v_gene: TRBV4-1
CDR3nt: TGCGCCAGCAGCCGGACTATCGCAATCCTTTCCTACGAGCAGTACTTC
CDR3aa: CASSRTIAILSYEQYF

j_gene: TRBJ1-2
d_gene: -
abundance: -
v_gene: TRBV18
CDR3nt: TGTGCCAGCTCACAAAACGAAGATGGCTACACCTTC
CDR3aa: CASSQNEDGYTF

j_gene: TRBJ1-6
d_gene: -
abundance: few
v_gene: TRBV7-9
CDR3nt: TGTGCCAGCAGCCTGGACGGTAATTCACCCCTCCACTTT
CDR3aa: CASSLDGNSPLHF

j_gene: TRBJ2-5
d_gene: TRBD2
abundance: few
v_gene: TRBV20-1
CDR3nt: TGCAGTGGGAAACTAGCGGGGGGCGACCAAGAGACCCAGTACTTC
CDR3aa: CSGKLAGGDQETQYF

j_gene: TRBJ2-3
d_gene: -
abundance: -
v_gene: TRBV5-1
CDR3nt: TGCGCCAGCAGCATTCAGGGGGGTAGAGATACGCAGTATTTT
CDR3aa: CASSIQGGRDTQYF

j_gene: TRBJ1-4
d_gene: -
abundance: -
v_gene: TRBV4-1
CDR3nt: TGCGCCAGCAGCCAAGAACAGGGTCCAGCTAATGAAAAACTGTTTTTT
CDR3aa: CASSQEQGPANEKLFF

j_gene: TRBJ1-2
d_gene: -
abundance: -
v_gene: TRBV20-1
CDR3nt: TGCAGTGCTAGAGATGGGGCGAACTATGGCTACACCTTC
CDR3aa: CSARDGANYGYTF

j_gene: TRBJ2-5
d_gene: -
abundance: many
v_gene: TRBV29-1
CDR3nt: TGCAGCGTTGTGAGGCAAGAGACCCAGTACTTC
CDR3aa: CSVVRQETQYF

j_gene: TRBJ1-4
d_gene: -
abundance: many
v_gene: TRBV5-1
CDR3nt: TGCGCCAGCAGCTCACAGGTCTCCGAAAAACTGTTTTTT
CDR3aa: CASSSQVSEKLFF

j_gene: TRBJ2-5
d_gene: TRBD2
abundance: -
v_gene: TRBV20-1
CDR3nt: TGCAGTGCGTCCGGACTAGCGGGGGGACAAGAGCAGTACTTC
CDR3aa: CSASGLAGGQEQYF

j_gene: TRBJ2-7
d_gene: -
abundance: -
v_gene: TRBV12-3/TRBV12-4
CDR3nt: TGTGCCAGCAGTCTGGGATCCCCTGGGGAGCAGTACTTC
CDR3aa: CASSLGSPGEQYF

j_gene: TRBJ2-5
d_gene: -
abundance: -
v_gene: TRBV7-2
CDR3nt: TGTGCCAGCAGCTTAGCGGCAGGGGGGTGGTACTTC
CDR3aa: CASSLAAGGWYF

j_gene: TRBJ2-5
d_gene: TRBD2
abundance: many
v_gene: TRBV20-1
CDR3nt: TGCAGTGCTCCCCCGACTAGCGGGGGAGAGACCCAGTACTTC
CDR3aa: CSAPPTSGGETQYF

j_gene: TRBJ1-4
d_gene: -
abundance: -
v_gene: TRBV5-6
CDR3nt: TGTGCCAGCAGCCAACCCATCTTCTGGGTGGGAAGGGAAAAACTGTTTTTT
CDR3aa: CASSQPIFWVGREKLFF

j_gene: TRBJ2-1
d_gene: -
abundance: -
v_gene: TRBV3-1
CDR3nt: TGTGCCAGCAGCCAATTTTACAATGAGCAGTTCTTC
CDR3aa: CASSQFYNEQFF

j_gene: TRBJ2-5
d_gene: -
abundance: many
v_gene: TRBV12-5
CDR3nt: TGTGCTAGTGGTTTGGGGGTTTTTGGCATCCAAGAGACCCAGTACTTC
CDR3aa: CASGLGVFGIQETQYF

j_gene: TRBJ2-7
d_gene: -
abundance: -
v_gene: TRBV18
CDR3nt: TGTGCCAGCTCACCACGAAACTCGGGCGAGCAGTACTTC
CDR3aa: CASSPRNSGEQYF

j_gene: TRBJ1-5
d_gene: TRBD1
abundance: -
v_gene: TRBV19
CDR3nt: TGTGCCAGTAGACCTGGACAGGGTATGGTCCAGCCCCAGCATTTT
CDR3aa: CASRPGQGMVQPQHF

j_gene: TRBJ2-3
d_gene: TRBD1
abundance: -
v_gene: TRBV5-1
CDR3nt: TGCGCCAGCAGCCCGGCTACAGGGGGCCCCACAGATACGCAGTATTTT
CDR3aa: CASSPATGGPTDTQYF

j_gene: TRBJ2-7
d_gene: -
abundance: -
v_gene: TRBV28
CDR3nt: TGTGCCAGCAGTTTAGAGGGAAGCGAGCAGTACTTC
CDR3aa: CASSLEGSEQYF

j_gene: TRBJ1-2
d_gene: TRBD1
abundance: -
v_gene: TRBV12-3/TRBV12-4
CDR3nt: TGTGCCAGCAGTCTTACCGGGACAGCGTACTATGGCTACACCTTC
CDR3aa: CASSLTGTAYYGYTF

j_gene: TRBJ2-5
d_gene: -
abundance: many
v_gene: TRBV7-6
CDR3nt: TGTGCCAGCAGCAGAGGGTCCGTATCGGGAGAGACCCAGTACTTC
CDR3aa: CASSRGSVSGETQYF

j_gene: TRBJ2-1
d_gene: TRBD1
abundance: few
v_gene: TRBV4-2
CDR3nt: TGTGCCAGCAGCCAGGCCAGGGACAGGGAGCAGTTCTTC
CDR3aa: CASSQARDREQFF

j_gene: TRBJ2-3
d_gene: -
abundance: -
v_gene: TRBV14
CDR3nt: TGTGCCAGCAGCCAAGATACCAACCCCACAGATACGCAGTATTTT
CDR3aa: CASSQDTNPTDTQYF

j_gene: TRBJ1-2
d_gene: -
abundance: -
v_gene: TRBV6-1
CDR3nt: TGTACCAGCAGTGAATACGGGTATGGCTACACCTTC
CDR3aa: CTSSEYGYGYTF

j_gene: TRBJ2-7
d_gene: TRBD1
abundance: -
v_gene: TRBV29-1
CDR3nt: TGCAGCGTCTCGACAGGGAATGGCTACGAGCAGTACTTC
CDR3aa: CSVSTGNGYEQYF

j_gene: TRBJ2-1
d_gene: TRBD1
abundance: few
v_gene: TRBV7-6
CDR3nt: TGTGCCAGCAGCCCCACCCACAGGGGGCAAAGCAATGAGCAGTTCTTC
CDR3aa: CASSPTHRGQSNEQFF

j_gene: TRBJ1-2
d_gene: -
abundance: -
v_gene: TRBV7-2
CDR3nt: TGTGCCAGCAGCTTAGCAGAGGGAAACTATGGCTACACCTTC
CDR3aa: CASSLAEGNYGYTF

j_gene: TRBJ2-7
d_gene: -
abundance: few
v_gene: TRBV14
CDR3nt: TGTGCCAGCAGCCAGGCTTCCGGGCGCCCGGGGTACTTC
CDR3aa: CASSQASGRPGYF

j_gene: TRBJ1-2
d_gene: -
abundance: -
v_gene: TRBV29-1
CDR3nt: TGCAGCGCCAGGGAGTCGGATGGCTACACCTTC
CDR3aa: CSARESDGYTF

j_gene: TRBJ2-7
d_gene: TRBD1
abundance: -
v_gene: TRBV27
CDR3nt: TGTGCCAGCAGTCCCGGGACAGGGTATTTGGGATCCTACGAGCAGTACTTC
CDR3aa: CASSPGTGYLGSYEQYF

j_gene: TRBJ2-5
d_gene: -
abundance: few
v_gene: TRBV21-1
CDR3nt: TGTGCCAGCAGCAAAGTCGCGAGGGTGGAGACCCAGTACTTC
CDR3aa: CASSKVARVETQYF

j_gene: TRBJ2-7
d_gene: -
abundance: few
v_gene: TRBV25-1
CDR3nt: TGTGCCAGCAGGGGTACTGGTCACGAGCAGTACTTC
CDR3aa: CASRGTGHEQYF

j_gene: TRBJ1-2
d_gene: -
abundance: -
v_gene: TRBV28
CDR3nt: TGTGCCAGCAGTTCCGAAGGCGGCTACACCTTC
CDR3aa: CASSSEGGYTF

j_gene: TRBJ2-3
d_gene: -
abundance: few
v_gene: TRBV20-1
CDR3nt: TGCAGTGCTAGCGGTCCCTCAGATACGCAGTATTTT
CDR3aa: CSASGPSDTQYF

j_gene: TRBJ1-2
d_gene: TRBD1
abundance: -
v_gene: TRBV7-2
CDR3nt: TGTGCCGGCAGCTTAAGCCCAGGGGGCCAGGTCAGCTATGGCTACACCTTC
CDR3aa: CAGSLSPGGQVSYGYTF

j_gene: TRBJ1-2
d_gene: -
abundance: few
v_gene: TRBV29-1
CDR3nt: TGCAGCGTTGGGGTGGGCTATGGCTACACCTTC
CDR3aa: CSVGVGYGYTF

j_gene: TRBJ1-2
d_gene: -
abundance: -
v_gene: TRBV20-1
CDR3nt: TGCAGTGCCGGGGACTCCTACCGTGGCTACACCTTC
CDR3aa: CSAGDSYRGYTF

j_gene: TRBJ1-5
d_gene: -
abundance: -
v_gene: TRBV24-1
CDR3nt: TGTGCCACCAGTGCCCCCGGGGTAGACAATCAGCCCCAGCATTTT
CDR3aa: CATSAPGVDNQPQHF

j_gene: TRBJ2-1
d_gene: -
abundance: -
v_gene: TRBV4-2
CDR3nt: TGTGCCAGCAGCCAAGGCAGGGGCGCTACTCTCAATGAGCAGTTCTTC
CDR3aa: CASSQGRGATLNEQFF

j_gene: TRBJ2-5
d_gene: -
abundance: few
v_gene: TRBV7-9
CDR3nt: TGTGCCAGCAGCTTAACCCTGAAAGAGACCCAGTACTTC
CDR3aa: CASSLTLKETQYF

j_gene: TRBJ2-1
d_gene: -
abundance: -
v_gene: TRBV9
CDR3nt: TGTGCCAGCAGCGTAGGTCGTCGATTGATCGATGAGCAGTTCTTC
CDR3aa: CASSVGRRLIDEQFF

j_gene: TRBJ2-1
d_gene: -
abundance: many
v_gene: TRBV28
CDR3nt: TGTGCCAGCAGTGCTCGGACAGGGAGGGGATTTAATGAGCAGTTCTTC
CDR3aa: CASSARTGRGFNEQFF